This T cell receptor (beta chain) appears in the sequencing data of a study of cytomegalovirus exposure and HLA in healthy donors. The V gene end was trimmed by 4 bases and the J gene end by 5 bases; junction bases not matched to a gene: 4. This CDR3 has 13 amino acids. Germline V gene lookup returns CDR1 SGHNT and CDR2 YYREEE (reference sequence). The study ran its PCR with 60 Vbeta and 13 Jbeta primers. Only in-frame clones appear in the TCRdb table, and some are missing; sequencing was by immunoSEQ multiplex PCR. The sample lists some 160,000 clones, about a tenth occurring once. This clone was counted a few times. Its antigen remains unknown. The study, taken as a whole, reports: A few chains linked to CMV were shown in vitro to be specific for CMV antigens. TRBV6-2, TRBV6-3 and some other V segments were unresolvable in 87-base-pair reads. Based on reports, TCR beta sequences accurately predicted HLA-A and HLA-B alleles for most subjects.

The chain is built from TRBV5-4 and TRBJ2-7, with 9 bases identical to TRBD2. The specimen was PBMCs. This TCR was sampled from a male donor in good health and CMV-seronegative. The CDR3 DNA follows: TGTGCCAGCAGCCTAGCGGGGTCAAACGAGCAGTACTTC. It translates to CASSLAGSNEQYF.